The following is a T cell receptor beta chain sequence with its context. Its antigen is not identified. This CDR3 spans 16 amino acids. Trimming pared 5 bases from V and 6 bases from J, leaving 17 bases between. Germline V lookup: CDR1 SGHTA, CDR2 FQGNSA. The data originate from a study of T-cell reconstitution after alpha-beta-depleted transplantation in children. Preparing the TCRbeta library involved the use of unique molecular identifiers. TCRdb re-derived calls from the PCR reads in MiXCR, one entry per CDR3 protein. The repertoire holds about 300,000 distinct CDR3 sequences, with roughly 7.8% as singletons. Study results and limitations: As was reported, about two months after transplant, alpha-beta T cells came from several hundred expanded graft clones. Among T cells one year after transplant, newly produced cells accounted for most counts and diversity.

V and J are TRBV7-2 and TRBJ1-6; D not certain. Material: peripheral blood, obtained 360 days after TCRalphabeta/CD19-depleted stem cell transplant. This clonotype was sampled from a female patient aged 2 to 10 who had a stem cell transplant for Fanconi anemia, so the T cells may come from the graft donor. CDR3 DNA: TGTGCCAGCAGCCTTTCCCGTGGACCCGGTAATTCACCCCTCCACTTT. This encodes CASSLSRGPGNSPLHF.